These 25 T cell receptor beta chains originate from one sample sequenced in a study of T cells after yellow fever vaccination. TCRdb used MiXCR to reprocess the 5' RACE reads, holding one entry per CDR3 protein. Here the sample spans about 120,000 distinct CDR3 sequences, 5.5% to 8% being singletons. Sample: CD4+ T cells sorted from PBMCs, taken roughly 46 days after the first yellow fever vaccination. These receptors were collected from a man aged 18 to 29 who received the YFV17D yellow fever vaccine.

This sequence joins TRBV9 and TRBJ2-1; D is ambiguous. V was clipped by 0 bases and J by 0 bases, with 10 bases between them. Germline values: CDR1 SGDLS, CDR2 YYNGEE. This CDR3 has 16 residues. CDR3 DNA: TGTGCCAGCAGCGTAGAGACACCGAGCTCCTACAATGAGCAGTTCTTC. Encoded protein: CASSVETPSSYNEQFF.

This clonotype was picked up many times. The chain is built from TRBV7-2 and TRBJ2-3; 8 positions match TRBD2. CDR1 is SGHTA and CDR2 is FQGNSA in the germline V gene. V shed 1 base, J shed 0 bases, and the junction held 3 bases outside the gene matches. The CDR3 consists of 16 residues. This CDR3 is CASSLVGGGSTDTQYF. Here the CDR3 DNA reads TGTGCCAGCAGCTTAGTCGGGGGGGGTAGCACAGATACGCAGTATTTT. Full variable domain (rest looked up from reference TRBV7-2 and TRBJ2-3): GAGVSQSPSNKVTEKGKDVELRCDPISGHTALYWYRQSLGQGLEFLIYFQGNSAPDKSGLPSDRFSAERTGGSVSTLTIQRTQQEDSAVYLCASSLVGGGSTDTQYFGPGTRLTVL.

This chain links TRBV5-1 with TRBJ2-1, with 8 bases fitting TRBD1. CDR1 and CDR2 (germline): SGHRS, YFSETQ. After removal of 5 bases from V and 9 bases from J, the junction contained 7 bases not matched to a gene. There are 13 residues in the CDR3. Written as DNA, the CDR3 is TGCGCCAGCAGTACCGGGACAGGCGTTGAGCAGTTCTTC. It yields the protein CASSTGTGVEQFF.

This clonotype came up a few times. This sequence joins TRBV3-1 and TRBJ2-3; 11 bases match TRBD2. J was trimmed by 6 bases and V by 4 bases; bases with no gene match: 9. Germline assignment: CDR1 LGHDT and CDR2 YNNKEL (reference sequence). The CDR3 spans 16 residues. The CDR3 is CASSPLAGGKVDTQYF. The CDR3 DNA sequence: TGTGCCAGCAGCCCCTTAGCGGGGGGGAAGGTCGATACGCAGTATTTT.

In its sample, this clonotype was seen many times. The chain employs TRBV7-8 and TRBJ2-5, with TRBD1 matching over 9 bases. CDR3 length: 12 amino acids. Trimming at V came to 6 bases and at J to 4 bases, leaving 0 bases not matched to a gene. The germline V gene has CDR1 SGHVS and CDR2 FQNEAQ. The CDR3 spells CASRGQGETQYF. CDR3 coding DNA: TGTGCCAGCAGGGGACAGGGAGAGACCCAGTACTTC.

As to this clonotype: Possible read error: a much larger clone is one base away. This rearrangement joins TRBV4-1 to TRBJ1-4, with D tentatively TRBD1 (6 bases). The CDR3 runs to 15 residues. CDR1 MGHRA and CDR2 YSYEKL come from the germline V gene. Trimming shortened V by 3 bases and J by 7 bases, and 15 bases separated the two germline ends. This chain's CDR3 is CASSHQGLSSEKLFF. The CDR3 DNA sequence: TGCGCCAGCAGCCACCAGGGGTTGTCTAGTGAAAAACTGTTTTTT.

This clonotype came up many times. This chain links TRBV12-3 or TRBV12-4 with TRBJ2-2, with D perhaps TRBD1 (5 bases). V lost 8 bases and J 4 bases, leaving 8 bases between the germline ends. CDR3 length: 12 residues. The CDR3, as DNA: TGTGCCAGCCCCCAGGGCACCGGGGAGCTGTTTTTT. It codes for CASPQGTGELFF.

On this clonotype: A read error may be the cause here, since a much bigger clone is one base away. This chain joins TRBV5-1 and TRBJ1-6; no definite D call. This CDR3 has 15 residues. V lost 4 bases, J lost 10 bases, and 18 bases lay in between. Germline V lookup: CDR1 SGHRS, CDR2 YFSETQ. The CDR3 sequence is CASSESVRVGSPLHF. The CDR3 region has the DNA TGCGCCAGCAGCGAAAGCGTGCGGGTGGGATCACCCCTCCACTTT.

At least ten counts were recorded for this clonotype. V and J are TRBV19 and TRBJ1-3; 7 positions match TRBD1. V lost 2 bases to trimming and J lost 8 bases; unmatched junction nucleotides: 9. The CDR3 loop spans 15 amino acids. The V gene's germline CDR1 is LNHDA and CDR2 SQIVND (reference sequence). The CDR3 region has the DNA TGTGCCAGTAGTATACCTGGCAGGGGGAAGGACACCATATATTTT. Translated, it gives CASSIPGRGKDTIYF.

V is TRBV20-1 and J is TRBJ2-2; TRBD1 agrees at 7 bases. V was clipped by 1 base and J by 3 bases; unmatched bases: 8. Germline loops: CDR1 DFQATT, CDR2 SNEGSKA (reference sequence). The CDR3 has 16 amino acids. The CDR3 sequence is CSARGATGKYTGELFF. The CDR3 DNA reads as TGCAGTGCTAGAGGAGCGACAGGGAAATACACCGGGGAGCTGTTTTTT.

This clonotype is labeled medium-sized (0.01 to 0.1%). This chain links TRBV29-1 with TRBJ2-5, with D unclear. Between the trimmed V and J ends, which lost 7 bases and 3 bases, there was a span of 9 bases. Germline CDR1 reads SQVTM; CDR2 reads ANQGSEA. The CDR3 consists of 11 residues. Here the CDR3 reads CSGNSKETQYF. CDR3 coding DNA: TGCAGCGGGAATTCGAAAGAGACCCAGTACTTC.

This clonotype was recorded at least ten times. In nucleotides, the CDR3 is TGTGCCAGCAGCTCCACACGGACAGGAATATACGAGCAGTACGTC. It is translated as CASSSTRTGIYEQYV. The chain joins TRBV7-9 to TRBJ2-7, with TRBD1 identical over 7 bases. The CDR3 length is 15 residues. The germline gives CDR1 SEHNR, CDR2 FQNEAQ (reference sequence). V was clipped by 4 bases and J by 4 bases; unmatched bases: 10.

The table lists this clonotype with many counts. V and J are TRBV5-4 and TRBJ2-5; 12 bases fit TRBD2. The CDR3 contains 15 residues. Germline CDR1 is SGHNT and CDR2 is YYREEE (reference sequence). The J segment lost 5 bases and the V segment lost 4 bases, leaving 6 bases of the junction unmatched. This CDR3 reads CASSKRLAGDETQYF. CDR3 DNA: TGTGCCAGCAGCAAAAGACTAGCGGGGGATGAGACCCAGTACTTC.

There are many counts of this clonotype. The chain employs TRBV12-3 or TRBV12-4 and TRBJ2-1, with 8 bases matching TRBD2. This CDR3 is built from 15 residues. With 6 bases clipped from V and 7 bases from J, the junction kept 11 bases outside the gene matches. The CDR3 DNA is TGTGCCAGCAGATCCCTCGGGGGGGCGAGGAATGAGCAGTTCTTC. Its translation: CASRSLGGARNEQFF.

CDR3 loop: CAWSLAGAVSNQPQHF. The CDR3 DNA reads TGTGCCTGGAGTTTGGCAGGGGCGGTGAGCAATCAGCCCCAGCATTTT. The rearrangement uses TRBV30 and TRBJ1-5; perhaps TRBD1 as D (6 bases). Germline assignment: CDR1 GTSNPN and CDR2 SVGIG (reference sequence). Trimming left V 2 bases short and J 1 base short, with 15 bases between. This CDR3 has 16 residues.

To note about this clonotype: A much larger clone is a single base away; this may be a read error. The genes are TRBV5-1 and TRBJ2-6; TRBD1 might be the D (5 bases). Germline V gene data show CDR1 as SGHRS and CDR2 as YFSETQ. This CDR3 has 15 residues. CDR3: CPSSLLGAGANVLTF. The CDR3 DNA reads TGCCCCAGCAGCTTGTTAGGGGCTGGGGCCAACGTCCTGACTTTC.

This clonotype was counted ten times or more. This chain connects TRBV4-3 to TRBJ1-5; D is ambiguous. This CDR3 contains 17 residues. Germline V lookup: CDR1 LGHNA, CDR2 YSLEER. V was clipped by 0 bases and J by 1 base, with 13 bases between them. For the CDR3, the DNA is TGCGCCAGCAGCCAAGACTATCGGGGAGGGAGCAATCAGCCCCAGCATTTT. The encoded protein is CASSQDYRGGSNQPQHF.

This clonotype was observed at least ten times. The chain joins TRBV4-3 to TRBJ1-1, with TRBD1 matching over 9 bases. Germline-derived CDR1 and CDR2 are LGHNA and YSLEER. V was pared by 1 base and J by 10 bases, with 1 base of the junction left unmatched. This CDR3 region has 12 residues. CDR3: CASSQGTGAAFF. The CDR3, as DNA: TGCGCCAGCAGCCAAGGGACAGGGGCAGCTTTCTTT.

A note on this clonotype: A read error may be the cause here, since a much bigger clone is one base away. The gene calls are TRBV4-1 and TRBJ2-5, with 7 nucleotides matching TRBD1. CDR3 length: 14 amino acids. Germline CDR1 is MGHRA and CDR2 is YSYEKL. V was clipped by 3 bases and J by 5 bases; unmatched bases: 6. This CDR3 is CASSQPTGCETQYF. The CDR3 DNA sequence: TGCGCCAGCAGCCAGCCGACAGGGTGTGAGACCCAGTACTTC.

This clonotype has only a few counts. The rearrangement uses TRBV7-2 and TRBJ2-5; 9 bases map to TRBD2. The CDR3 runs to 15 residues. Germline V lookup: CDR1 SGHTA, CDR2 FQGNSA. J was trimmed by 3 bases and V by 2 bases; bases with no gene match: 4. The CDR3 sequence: CASSLLAGEEETQYF. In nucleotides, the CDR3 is TGTGCCAGCAGCTTATTAGCGGGGGAGGAAGAGACCCAGTACTTC. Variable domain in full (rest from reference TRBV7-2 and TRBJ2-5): GAGVSQSPSNKVTEKGKDVELRCDPISGHTALYWYRQSLGQGLEFLIYFQGNSAPDKSGLPSDRFSAERTGGSVSTLTIQRTQQEDSAVYLCASSLLAGEEETQYFGPGTRLLVL.

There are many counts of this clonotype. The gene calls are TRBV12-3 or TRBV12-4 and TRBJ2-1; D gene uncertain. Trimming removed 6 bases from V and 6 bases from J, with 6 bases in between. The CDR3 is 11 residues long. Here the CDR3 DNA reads TGTGCCAGCAGCCGCCGCAATGAGCAGTTCTTC. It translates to CASSRRNEQFF.

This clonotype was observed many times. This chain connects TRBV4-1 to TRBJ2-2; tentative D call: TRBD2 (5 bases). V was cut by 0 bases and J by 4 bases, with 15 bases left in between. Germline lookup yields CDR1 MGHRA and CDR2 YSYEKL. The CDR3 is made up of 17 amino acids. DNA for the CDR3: TGCGCCAGCAGCCAAGAGGTCCTAGGAGGATTCACCGGGGAGCTGTTTTTT. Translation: CASSQEVLGGFTGELFF.

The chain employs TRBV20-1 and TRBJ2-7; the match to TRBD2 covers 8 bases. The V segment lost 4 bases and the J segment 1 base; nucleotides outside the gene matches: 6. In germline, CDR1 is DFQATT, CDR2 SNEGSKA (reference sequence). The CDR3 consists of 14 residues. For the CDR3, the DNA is TGCAGTGCTAAGAGCGGGGGTGCATCCTACGAGCAGTACGTC. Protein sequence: CSAKSGGASYEQYV.

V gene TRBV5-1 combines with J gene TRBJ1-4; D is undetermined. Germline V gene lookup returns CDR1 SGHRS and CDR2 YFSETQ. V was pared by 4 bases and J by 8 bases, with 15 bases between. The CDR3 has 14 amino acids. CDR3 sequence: CASSPEGRSEKLFF. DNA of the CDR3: TGCGCCAGCAGCCCGGAAGGGCGAAGCGAAAAACTGTTTTTT.

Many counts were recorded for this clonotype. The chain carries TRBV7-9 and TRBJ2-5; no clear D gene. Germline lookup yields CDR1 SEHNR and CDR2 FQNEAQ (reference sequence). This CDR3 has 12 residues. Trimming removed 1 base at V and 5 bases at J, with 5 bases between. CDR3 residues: CASSLGEETQYF. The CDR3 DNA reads TGTGCCAGCAGCTTAGGAGAGGAGACCCAGTACTTC.